This T cell receptor (beta chain) derives from a study of blood T cell repertoires in COVID-19. About the study: Nucleic acid was either cDNA or gDNA, and it came from T cells, B-cell-depleted T cells, or PBMCs.

This CDR3 region has 14 residues. Trimming removed 6 bases at V and 1 base at J, with 10 bases between. Looked up from germline, CDR1 is MNHNY and CDR2 is SVGAGI (reference sequence). Authors' methods: Reference gene primers were amplified, and this amplification served to estimate nucleated cell counts. TCRdb's copy holds only in-frame clones and misses some; the assay was immunoSEQ multiplex PCR. V, J and clone size reflect that table, while D and trimming were determined from the DNA. Of about 160,000 clones listed, around four fifths were seen once; the top ten hold about a tenth. The origin of this receptor is a woman older than 75 with active or convalescent COVID-19. The sample was peripheral blood. The chain recombines TRBV6-6 with TRBJ1-3; no firm D call. CDR3 sequence (DNA): TGTGCCAGCAGGAAAGATACATCTGGAAACACCATATATTTT. It specifies CASRKDTSGNTIYF.